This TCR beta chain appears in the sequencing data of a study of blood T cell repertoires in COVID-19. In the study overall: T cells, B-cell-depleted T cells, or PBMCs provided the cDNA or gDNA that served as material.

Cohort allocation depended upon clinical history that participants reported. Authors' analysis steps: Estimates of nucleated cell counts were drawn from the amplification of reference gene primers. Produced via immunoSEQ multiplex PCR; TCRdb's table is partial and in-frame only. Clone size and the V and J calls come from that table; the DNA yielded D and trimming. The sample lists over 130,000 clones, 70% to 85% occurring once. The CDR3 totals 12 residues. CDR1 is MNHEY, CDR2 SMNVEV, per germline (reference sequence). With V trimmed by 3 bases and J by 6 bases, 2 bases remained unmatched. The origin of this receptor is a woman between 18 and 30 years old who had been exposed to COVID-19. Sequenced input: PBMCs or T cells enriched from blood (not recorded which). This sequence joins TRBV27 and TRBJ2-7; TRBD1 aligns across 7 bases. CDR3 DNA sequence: TGTGCCAGCAGTTTTCCAGGGGGCGAGCAGTACTTC. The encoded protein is CASSFPGGEQYF.